A single sample is the source of the 14 T cell receptor beta chains below, sequenced in a study of T cell responses to AZD1222 COVID-19 vaccine. TCRdb's copy holds only in-frame clones and misses some; the assay was immunoSEQ multiplex PCR. This table has 130,000 or so clones, 88% appearing once. Material: peripheral blood, obtained 28 days after the second AZD1222 dose. The receptors derive from an adult who received the AZD1222 COVID-19 vaccine.

Here the CDR3 reads CASSYRAAVYNEKLFF. For the CDR3, the DNA is TGTGCCAGCAGTTACCGTGCGGCGGTTTATAATGAAAAACTGTTTTTT. The V call is TRBV6-5, the J call TRBJ1-4, with D unresolved. Germline assignment: CDR1 MNHEY and CDR2 SVGAGI. The CDR3 is 16 residues long. The germline V and J ends were trimmed by 2 bases and 4 bases, with 14 bases remaining between them.

This clone was counted a few times. The chain is built from TRBV7-9 and TRBJ1-4; no definite D call. Looked up from germline, CDR1 is SEHNR and CDR2 is FQNEAQ (reference sequence). CDR3 length: 15 residues. V lost 1 base and J 7 bases, leaving 13 bases between the germline ends. For the CDR3, the DNA is TGTGCCAGCAGCTTAGATCGGCGGTTGCGTGAAAAACTGTTTTTT. Protein: CASSLDRRLREKLFF.

The J gene is TRBJ1-5, the V gene TRBV6-5; a weak D match, TRBD1 (6 bases). This CDR3 has 14 residues. CDR1 and CDR2 from the germline V gene are MNHEY and SVGAGI. The germline V and J ends were trimmed by 6 bases and 6 bases, with 15 bases remaining between them. The CDR3 loop is CASRGGLGGQPQHF. Here the CDR3 DNA reads TGTGCCAGCAGAGGGGGGTTGGGGGGTCAGCCCCAGCATTTT.

The chain is built from TRBV4-2 and TRBJ1-5, with D possibly being TRBD1 (5 bases). V lost 0 bases to trimming and J lost 7 bases, with 16 bases between them. This CDR3 spans 16 amino acids. Per germline, CDR1 LGHNA and CDR2 YNFKEQ. The CDR3 sequence is CASSQEGLQGYQPQHF. CDR3 nucleotides: TGTGCCAGCAGCCAAGAGGGCTTGCAGGGATACCAGCCCCAGCATTTT.

This clone appeared a few times. The chain links TRBV10-3 to TRBJ1-5; D unresolved. Trimming took off 8 bases at V and 0 bases at J, with 8 bases between the two ends. The germline V gene encodes CDR1 ENHRY and CDR2 SYGVKD. This CDR3 region has 13 residues. The CDR3 DNA reads as TGTGCCATCTCGGACGGTAGCAATCAGCCCCAGCATTTT. This translates into CAISDGSNQPQHF.

The sample holds a few counts of this clone. This rearrangement joins TRBV6-1 to TRBJ1-2; D might be TRBD1 (6 bases). Trimming removed 4 bases at V and 5 bases at J, with 20 bases between. CDR3 length: 16 amino acids. In germline, CDR1 is MNHNS, CDR2 SASEGT. The CDR3 region has the DNA TGTGCCAGCAGTGGTGGGGCAGGGGCTTTAGGATATGGCTACACCTTC. Protein: CASSGGAGALGYGYTF.

This chain links TRBV5-6 with TRBJ2-3; a weak D match, TRBD1 (5 bases). CDR1 is SGHDT, CDR2 YYEEEE, per germline. The CDR3 covers 15 residues. V lost 2 bases, J lost 5 bases, and 15 bases lay in between. In DNA, the CDR3 is TGTGCCAGCAGCTTTTTGGGTGGGGCAGGAGATACGCAGTATTTT. It specifies CASSFLGGAGDTQYF.

The chain has TRBV5-1 and TRBJ2-7; possible D gene TRBD2, 6 bases. CDR1 and CDR2 from the germline V gene are SGHRS and YFSETQ. The CDR3 loop spans 13 amino acids. The ends were cut back, 7 bases at V and 1 base at J, with 12 bases in the middle. CDR3 sequence (DNA): TGCGCCAGCGGGGAGGTAACGTCCTACGAGCAGTACTTC. Its protein is CASGEVTSYEQYF. The entire variable domain, with the rest obtained from reference TRBV5-1 and TRBJ2-7, is as follows: KAGVTQTPRYLIKTRGQQVTLSCSPISGHRSVSWYQQTPGQGLQFLFEYFSETQRNKGNFPGRFSGRQFSNSRSEMNVSTLELGDSALYLCASGEVTSYEQYFGPGTRLTVT.

This clone has a handful of counts. The rearrangement joins TRBV5-1 to TRBJ2-1, with 7 bases lining up with TRBD2. The trim removed 6 bases at V and 7 bases at J, leaving 10 bases unmatched. Germline values: CDR1 SGHRS, CDR2 YFSETQ. This CDR3 comprises 14 residues. CDR3 bases: TGCGCCAGCATCGGGGGAGGGAGGGGAAATGAGCAGTTCTTC. Protein: CASIGGGRGNEQFF.

The rearrangement links TRBV11-2 to TRBJ2-1, with D perhaps TRBD1 (6 bases). The ends were cut back, 5 bases at V and 2 bases at J, with 16 bases in the middle. CDR3 size: 16 residues. Germline assignment: CDR1 SGHAT and CDR2 FQNNGV. The CDR3 DNA follows: TGTGCCAGCAGCCGTGTAGAAGGGGGAACCTACAATGAGCAGTTCTTC. As protein: CASSRVEGGTYNEQFF.

This chain connects TRBV24-1 to TRBJ2-1, with TRBD1 as a possible D gene (6 bases). The CDR3 is 14 residues long. Per the germline V gene, CDR1 is KGHDR and CDR2 is SFDVKD. V dropped 4 bases and J dropped 2 bases, with 8 bases sitting between them. CDR3 nucleotide sequence: TGTGCCACCAGTGAGGGGGCGCCCTACAATGAGCAGTTCTTC. Protein product: CATSEGAPYNEQFF.

The rearrangement uses TRBV19 and TRBJ2-7; D gene unclear. The CDR3 has 12 amino acids. The V gene's germline CDR1 is LNHDA and CDR2 SQIVND (reference sequence). The germline V and J ends were trimmed by 4 bases and 3 bases, with 7 bases remaining between them. CDR3 sequence (DNA): TGTGCCAGTAGTAGCGAGCTCTACGAGCAGTACTTC. Its protein product is CASSSELYEQYF.

A note on this clone: At one of its ends the junction is not consistent with the germline gene, which may arise from a read error. The chain recombines TRBV27 with TRBJ2-7, with D maybe TRBD1 (6 bases). The CDR3 is 18 residues long. CDR1 and CDR2 from the germline V gene are MNHEY and SMNVEV (reference sequence). The CDR3 spells CASSLRLGTGKPSCEQYF. The CDR3 nucleotides are TGTGCCAGCAGTTTAAGGCTCGGAACAGGGAAACCCTCCTGCGAGCAGTACTTC.

The CDR3 DNA is TGTGCCAGTAGTATCGACAGAACGAGGACTGAAGCTTTCTTT. It specifies CASSIDRTRTEAFF. The genes are TRBV19 and TRBJ1-1; D might be TRBD1 (5 bases). The CDR3 spans 14 residues. Per germline, CDR1 LNHDA and CDR2 SQIVND (reference sequence). V shed 3 bases and J shed 5 bases, with 13 bases lying between them.